A single sample gave rise to the 6 T cell receptor beta chains below, sequenced in a study of T cells in lung cancer brain metastases. Sequencing was performed with immunoSEQ multiplex PCR; in TCRdb, only in-frame clones are kept and a portion is missing. The table lists a few thousand clones, roughly 91% of them singletons, with roughly 3.5% in the top ten. Source material: tumor tissue from the primary lung tumor. Receptors originate from a man in his 70s with non-small cell lung cancer.

The genes are TRBV5-4 and TRBJ2-7; possibly TRBD2 for D (6 bases). V was pared by 4 bases and J by 4 bases, with 15 bases between. The germline gives CDR1 SGHNT, CDR2 YYREEE (reference sequence). The CDR3 sequence is 14 residues long. CDR3 bases: TGTGCCAGCAGCCTCGAAGGAGGGAGGTACGAGCAGTACTTC. Encoded protein: CASSLEGGRYEQYF.

The sample holds a few counts of this clone. V is TRBV7-2 and J is TRBJ2-5; TRBD2 is a possible D gene (6 bases). This CDR3 has 13 residues. Germline V gene sequence: CDR1 SGHTA, CDR2 FQGNSA. V shed 5 bases and J shed 7 bases, with 14 bases lying between them. The CDR3 DNA sequence: TGTGCCAGCAGCGGCTCGGGGGTAGGGACCCAGTACTTC. Translation gives CASSGSGVGTQYF.

This clone was detected a few times. This chain connects TRBV2 to TRBJ2-5; D is unresolved. The V gene's germline CDR1 is SNHLY and CDR2 FYNNEI. The germline V and J ends were trimmed by 6 bases and 3 bases, with 5 bases remaining between them. The CDR3 extends over 11 amino acids. The CDR3 sequence is CASSPKETQYF. The CDR3 DNA follows: TGTGCCAGCAGCCCGAAAGAGACCCAGTACTTC.

The chain links TRBV5-1 to TRBJ2-2, with D perhaps TRBD1 (7 bases). CDR3 length equals 17 residues. V gave up 4 bases and J gave up 6 bases, with 22 bases separating them. The germline CDR1 and CDR2 sequences are SGHRS and YFSETQ. CDR3 coding DNA: TGCGCCAGCAGCCCGGGACAGCCCGGGAGAAAGGCCGGGGAGCTGTTTTTT. Protein sequence: CASSPGQPGRKAGELFF.

This chain uses TRBV19 with TRBJ1-1, with a tentative D call TRBD1 (5 bases). From germline, CDR1 is LNHDA and CDR2 SQIVND (reference sequence). Trimming stripped 1 base from V and 4 bases from J, with 16 bases between. CDR3 length: 16 amino acids. This chain's CDR3 is CASSIGPLGEVTEAFF. The CDR3 region has the DNA TGTGCCAGTAGTATAGGCCCCTTAGGGGAGGTCACTGAAGCTTTCTTT.

This clone was counted a few times. The genes are TRBV19 and TRBJ1-1; perhaps TRBD1 as D (6 bases). This CDR3 has 15 amino acids. Germline loops: CDR1 LNHDA, CDR2 SQIVND (reference sequence). Trimming removed 6 bases at V and 3 bases at J, with 17 bases between. CDR3 loop: CASRPQTGWDTEAFF. In DNA, the CDR3 is TGTGCCAGTAGACCCCAGACAGGCTGGGACACTGAAGCTTTCTTT.